This T cell receptor beta chain stems from a study of cytomegalovirus exposure and HLA in healthy donors. Primers: 60 Vbeta forward and 13 Jbeta reverse. Only in-frame clones appear in the TCRdb table, and some are missing; sequencing was by immunoSEQ multiplex PCR. Of tens of thousands of clones in the sample, 55% to 75% are singletons; the top ten hold 12%. There are 14 residues in the CDR3. Trimming shortened V by 1 base and J by 9 bases, and 11 bases separated the two germline ends. CDR1 and CDR2 from the germline V gene are SGDLS and YYNGEE. Sequenced input: PBMCs. The TCR sequence derives from a woman aged 40 to 49 in good health and CMV-seropositive. V and J are TRBV9 and TRBJ1-6; D ambiguous. CDR3 nucleotides: TGTGCCAGCAGCGTAAGGTGGGAGAGTTCACCCCTCCACTTT. The encoded protein is CASSVRWESSPLHF.